Presented here are 2 T cell receptor beta chains from one specimen sequenced in a study of T cells after yellow fever vaccination. TCRdb re-analysed the 5' RACE reads in MiXCR, keeping a single row per CDR3 protein. The sample consists of approximately 120,000 distinct CDR3 sequences, around 15% of them appearing once. This specimen was CD8+ T cells sorted from PBMCs, taken 5 days after the yellow fever booster vaccination. All receptors derive from a man aged 18 to 29 who received the YFV17D yellow fever vaccine.

This clonotype appeared a few times. The rearrangement uses TRBV9 and TRBJ1-3; D not resolved. The ends were cut back, 0 bases at V and 2 bases at J, with 12 bases in the middle. Looked up from germline, CDR1 is SGDLS and CDR2 is YYNGEE. The CDR3 contains 16 residues. CDR3 loop: CASSVGRVPAGNTIYF. CDR3 nucleotides: TGTGCCAGCAGCGTAGGCCGAGTACCCGCTGGAAACACCATATATTTT.

At least ten counts were recorded for this clonotype. The V gene is TRBV7-9, the J gene TRBJ2-2, with 7 bases fitting TRBD1. The germline gives CDR1 SEHNR, CDR2 FQNEAQ (reference sequence). This CDR3 region has 17 residues. Trimming removed 5 bases from V and 4 bases from J; junction bases left unmatched: 13. Here the CDR3 DNA reads TGTGCCAGCAGCAGTAGGGACAGAAGGGGTACCACCGGGGAGCTGTTTTTT. It specifies CASSSRDRRGTTGELFF.